Listed here is a single T cell receptor beta chain. Its target is unknown. One base away lies a much larger clone, so this may be a sequencing read error. These data are taken from a study of CD8 T cells in ankylosing spondylitis. Whole-study findings and limits: A motif of eight highly homologous TCR beta variants was seen as apparently characteristic of ankylosing spondylitis blood. Reactive arthritis synovial fluid and blood previously showed some of these motif variants.

Quantitative 5'-RACE with molecular barcodes produced the TCR beta libraries. A single record per CDR3 protein comes from TCRdb applying MiXCR to the 5' RACE reads. The sample contains around 130,000 distinct CDR3 sequences, over 6% of which appear only once. The sequence was collected from a male donor with ankylosing spondylitis or in good health (not recorded which). Material: blood, either unsorted or a sorted T cell fraction (not recorded which).

The CDR3 spells CGARKGYEQYF. The CDR3 DNA follows: TGCGGTGCTAGAAAGGGGTACGAGCAGTACTTC. The chain combines TRBV20-1 with TRBJ2-7; weak D call: TRBD1 (5 bases). This CDR3 has 11 amino acids. Germline CDR1 is DFQATT and CDR2 is SNEGSKA (reference sequence).